The 16 T cell receptor beta chains below were found in one sample sequenced in a study of CD8 T cells in ankylosing spondylitis. TCRdb redid the calling of the 5' RACE reads with MiXCR, one entry per CDR3 protein. The data contain 100,000 to 150,000 distinct CDR3 sequences, approximately 9.9% of them seen just once; the ten biggest clones take up 2.5% to 4%. Sequencing was done on a sample of blood, either unsorted or a sorted T cell fraction (not recorded which). These receptors were collected from a male donor with ankylosing spondylitis or in good health (not recorded which).

The rearrangement links TRBV24-1 to TRBJ2-4; 8 nucleotides line up with TRBD2. Germline lookup yields CDR1 KGHDR and CDR2 SFDVKD. This CDR3 contains 15 residues. V shed 2 bases, J shed 5 bases, and the junction held 4 bases outside the gene matches. The CDR3 here is CATSDSTSGENIQYF. CDR3 nucleotides: TGTGCCACCAGTGATTCTACTAGCGGAGAAAACATTCAGTACTTC.

This clonotype has more than one count but fewer than ten. CDR3 loop: CASSLTPGHYTF. In DNA form, the CDR3 reads TGTGCCAGCAGCTTAACCCCGGGCCACTACACCTTC. The V and J genes are TRBV7-2 and TRBJ1-2, with D unresolved. The CDR3 totals 12 residues. V lost 2 bases to trimming and J lost 10 bases, with 11 bases between them. Germline V lookup: CDR1 SGHTA, CDR2 FQGNSA.

This clonotype was seen repeatedly, ten times or more. The CDR3 bases are TGTGCCAGCAGCTTAATACGGGGAACAAGCTCTAACTATGGCTACACCTTC. This gives the protein CASSLIRGTSSNYGYTF. The rearrangement uses TRBV7-8 and TRBJ1-2; no clear D gene. The CDR3 is made up of 17 amino acids. The V and J ends lost 2 bases and 0 bases respectively, with 16 bases between them. Germline CDR1 reads SGHVS; CDR2 reads FQNEAQ.

This clonotype showed up many times. CDR3 bases: TGTGCCAGCAGTTACTCTTTGGTTCAAGAGACCCAGTACTTC. This translates into CASSYSLVQETQYF. The J gene is TRBJ2-5, the V gene TRBV6-5; D not resolved. This CDR3 comprises 14 residues. Germline V gene sequence: CDR1 MNHEY, CDR2 SVGAGI. Trimming stripped 0 bases from V and 2 bases from J, with 7 bases between.

This clonotype was seen repeatedly, ten times or more. The CDR3 protein is CASTPETYNEQFF. The DNA of the CDR3 is TGTGCCAGCACCCCCGAAACCTACAATGAGCAGTTCTTC. This chain connects TRBV12-3 or TRBV12-4 to TRBJ2-1; D is unresolved. Trimming took off 7 bases at V and 2 bases at J, with 9 bases between the two ends. The CDR3 contains 13 residues.

This clonotype occurred many times. The J gene is TRBJ1-1, the V gene TRBV5-6, with a tentative D call TRBD1 (5 bases). Trimming stripped 5 bases from V and 1 base from J, with 9 bases between. This CDR3 has 13 residues. Per the germline V gene, CDR1 is SGHDT and CDR2 is YYEEEE. The CDR3 sequence: CASRLDRNTEAFF. Written as DNA, the CDR3 is TGTGCCAGCAGACTCGACAGGAACACTGAAGCTTTCTTT.

This clonotype came up many times. The V call is TRBV7-2, the J call TRBJ1-5; D unresolved. The V end lost 6 bases, the J end lost 1 base, and 10 bases lay between the germline ends. The CDR3 spans 14 residues. The germline CDR1 and CDR2 sequences are SGHTA and FQGNSA. In DNA form, the CDR3 reads TGTGCCAGCAGTAAAGATGGGAGCAATCAGCCCCAGCATTTT. Translating gives CASSKDGSNQPQHF.

The table lists this clonotype with a count of one. The chain carries TRBV20-1 and TRBJ2-7; 7 nucleotides align to TRBD1. CDR3 size: 14 residues. CDR1 and CDR2 (germline): DFQATT, SNEGSKA (reference sequence). After removal of 0 bases from V and 5 bases from J, the junction contained 7 bases not matched to a gene. The CDR3 DNA reads as TGCAGTGCTAGAGAAGACAGGGTTTCCCACGAGCAGTACTTC. Encoded protein: CSAREDRVSHEQYF.

This clonotype was counted only a few times. This chain joins TRBV7-2 and TRBJ2-1; the D is unclear. CDR1 and CDR2 (germline): SGHTA, FQGNSA. The CDR3 length is 12 residues. The V gene lost 2 bases and the J gene lost 5 bases, with 4 bases spanning the gap. The CDR3: CASSLFNNEQFF. CDR3 coding DNA: TGTGCCAGCAGCTTATTCAACAATGAGCAGTTCTTC.

There are many counts of this clonotype. The chain carries TRBV5-1 and TRBJ2-6; tentatively, D is TRBD2 (5 bases). The germline CDR1 and CDR2 sequences are SGHRS and YFSETQ. The V and J ends lost 7 bases and 2 bases respectively, with 22 bases between them. The CDR3 sequence is 18 residues long. The CDR3 DNA reads TGCGCCAGCTCTCGACTTGACCAAATGAGGGCTGGGGCCAACGTCCTGACTTTC. This gives the protein CASSRLDQMRAGANVLTF. Combining the CDR3 with reference TRBV5-1 and TRBJ2-6 gives the whole variable domain KAGVTQTPRYLIKTRGQQVTLSCSPISGHRSVSWYQQTPGQGLQFLFEYFSETQRNKGNFPGRFSGRQFSNSRSEMNVSTLELGDSALYLCASSRLDQMRAGANVLTFGAGSRLTVL.

This clonotype was seen at least ten times. The V gene is TRBV28, the J gene TRBJ1-5, with 7 nucleotides matching TRBD1. The CDR3 spans 15 residues. Trimming removed 5 bases from V and 1 base from J; junction bases left unmatched: 5. Germline CDR1 is MDHEN and CDR2 is SYDVKM. Here the CDR3 reads CASSLGGTSNQPQHF. The CDR3 nucleotides are TGTGCCAGCAGTCTAGGGGGCACGAGCAATCAGCCCCAGCATTTT.

This clonotype has only a few counts. The chain couples TRBV12-3 or TRBV12-4 to TRBJ2-1, with a tentative D call TRBD1 (6 bases). The length of the CDR3 is 16 residues. The V and J ends lost 4 bases and 6 bases respectively, with 19 bases between them. The CDR3 region has the DNA TGTGCCAGCAGTTATGACCCAGGGGTTGCGGGCAATGAGCAGTTCTTC. The encoded protein is CASSYDPGVAGNEQFF.

This clonotype has at least ten counts. J is TRBJ2-5 and V is TRBV11-1; no firm D call. Germline CDR1 is SGHAT and CDR2 is FQDESV (reference sequence). V was trimmed by 1 base and J by 1 base, leaving 7 bases between them. This CDR3 is 14 amino acids long. This CDR3 is CASSLGLSQETQYF. CDR3 nucleotides: TGTGCCAGCAGCTTAGGACTGTCCCAAGAGACCCAGTACTTC.

This clonotype was picked up many times. In DNA form, the CDR3 reads TGCGCCAGCAGCTCGAATAGCGGGAGTGGGGCAGATACGCAGTATTTT. Translating it yields CASSSNSGSGADTQYF. This chain links TRBV5-1 with TRBJ2-3, with 9 bases aligning to TRBD2. V trimming: 3 bases; J trimming: 4 bases; junction bases outside the gene matches: 9. Germline loops: CDR1 SGHRS, CDR2 YFSETQ. The CDR3 extends over 16 amino acids. The entire variable domain, with the rest obtained from reference TRBV5-1 and TRBJ2-3, is as follows: KAGVTQTPRYLIKTRGQQVTLSCSPISGHRSVSWYQQTPGQGLQFLFEYFSETQRNKGNFPGRFSGRQFSNSRSEMNVSTLELGDSALYLCASSSNSGSGADTQYFGPGTRLTVL.

This clonotype was seen repeatedly, ten times or more. The chain links TRBV20-1 to TRBJ2-3, with 7 nucleotides matching TRBD2. V shed 4 bases and J 4 bases; nucleotides not matched to a gene: 8. The CDR3 extends over 14 amino acids. The germline V gene has CDR1 DFQATT and CDR2 SNEGSKA (reference sequence). The CDR3 sequence is CSATGTIRADTQYF. CDR3 sequence (DNA): TGCAGTGCTACCGGGACTATTCGGGCAGATACGCAGTATTTT.

The sample holds many counts of this clonotype. V and J are TRBV28 and TRBJ2-4; D tentatively fits TRBD1 or TRBD2 (5 bases each). The CDR3 spans 16 residues. The ends were cut back, 9 bases at V and 0 bases at J, with 18 bases in the middle. Germline CDR1 is MDHEN and CDR2 is SYDVKM. CDR3 DNA: TGTGCCAGTCAGCATCCGGGACCCTTAGCCAAAAACATTCAGTACTTC. The encoded protein is CASQHPGPLAKNIQYF.